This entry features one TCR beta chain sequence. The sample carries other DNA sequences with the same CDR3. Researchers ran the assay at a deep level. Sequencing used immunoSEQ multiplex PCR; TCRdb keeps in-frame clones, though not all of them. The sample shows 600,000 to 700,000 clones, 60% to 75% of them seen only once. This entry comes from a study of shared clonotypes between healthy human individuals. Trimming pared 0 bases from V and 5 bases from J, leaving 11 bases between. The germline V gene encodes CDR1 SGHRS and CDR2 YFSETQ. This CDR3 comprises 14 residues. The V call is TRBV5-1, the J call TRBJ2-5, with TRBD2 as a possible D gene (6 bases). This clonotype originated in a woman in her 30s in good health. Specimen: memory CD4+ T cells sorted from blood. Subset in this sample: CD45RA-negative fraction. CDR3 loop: CASSLGTGVETQYF. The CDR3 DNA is TGCGCCAGCAGCTTGGGAACGGGAGTGGAGACCCAGTACTTC.